These T cell receptor beta chains were read from a single sample in a study of shared T cell receptors in the human thymus. Measured with immunoSEQ multiplex PCR; TCRdb has only the in-frame clones, and not every one. The table lists approximately 400,000 clones, roughly 94% of them singletons. Sequenced: thymocytes. All receptors derive from a human donor. Each CDR3 is given without its conserved first and last residue.

TRBJ1-4	TRBV9	ASSVEGSETNEKLF
TRBJ2-1	TRBV5-1	ASSSGTSGGNNEQF
TRBJ2-5	TRBV7-8	ASSWKTSGLAEETQY
TRBJ2-5	TRBV10-3	AISEAGGQETQY
TRBJ2-1	TRBV6-6	ASRPRESQGNEQF
TRBJ1-3	TRBV23-1	ASSQTPHDCSGNTIY
TRBJ1-1	TRBV14	ASSQEGHHGGTEAF
TRBJ2-7	TRBV27	ASRGPSYEQY
TRBJ1-2	TRBV7-2	ASSLQSGYGYT
TRBJ2-2	TRBV15	ATSSQPGTGGVAGAGGELF
TRBJ2-1	TRBV5-1	ASSRDRRNEQF
TRBJ2-7	TRBV10-3	AISVRYEQY
TRBJ1-3	TRBV9	ASSVGTIQGLSGNTIY
TRBJ2-4	TRBV29-1	SFLFGGGLQY
TRBJ2-5	TRBV5-1	ASSLLETSRRRGETQY
TRBJ1-2	TRBV5-6	ASSLKFGTVRSNYGYT